One sample yielded the 2 T cell receptor beta chains listed below, sequenced in a study of cytomegalovirus exposure and HLA in healthy donors. With 60 Vbeta and 13 Jbeta primers, the PCR was carried out. TCRdb keeps only in-frame clones here, not all; method: immunoSEQ multiplex PCR. The sample holds 100,000 to 150,000 clones, roughly two thirds seen once. Source material: PBMCs. These receptors all stem from a man in his thirties or forties in good health and CMV-seropositive.

This sequence joins TRBV28 and TRBJ2-2, with a possible D match to TRBD1 (7 bases). The CDR3 runs to 15 residues. The germline V gene encodes CDR1 MDHEN and CDR2 SYDVKM. V was cut by 4 bases and J by 2 bases, with 11 bases left in between. The CDR3 DNA follows: TGTGCCAGCAGTTGGAGGGGGCTTAACACCGGGGAGCTGTTTTTT. Translating gives CASSWRGLNTGELFF.

The gene calls are TRBV25-1 and TRBJ2-1; 9 bases are a match to TRBD2. The CDR3 runs 13 residues. With V trimmed by 8 bases and J by 3 bases, 2 bases remained unmatched. The germline V gene has CDR1 MGHDK and CDR2 SYGVNS. The CDR3 region has the DNA TGTGCCAGCCGACTAGCGGACTACAATGAGCAGTTCTTC. Its translation: CASRLADYNEQFF. The full variable domain, completed using reference TRBV25-1 and TRBJ2-1, is EADIYQTPRYLVIGTGKKITLECSQTMGHDKMYWYQQDPGMELHLIHYSYGVNSTEKGDLSSESTVSRIRTEHFPLTLESARPSHTSQYLCASRLADYNEQFFGPGTRLTVL.